This T cell receptor (beta chain) is from a study of CD8 T cells in Susac syndrome. The authors reverse transcribed 0.5 to 1 ug RNA with random hexamers. An immunoSEQ multiplex PCR amplified TCR beta CDR3 over 54 Vbeta and 13 Jbeta. Using its own MiXCR run on the immunoSEQ multiplex PCR reads, TCRdb lists one record per CDR3 protein. The sample shows 150,000 to 200,000 distinct CDR3 sequences, about 94% of them seen only once. Sequencing of TCR beta was undertaken in CD8+ and CD4+ T cells derived from blood. Healthy donors, matched for age and sex, constituted the control group. Negative isolation was applied to CD8+ and CD4+ T cells, and FACS enrichment was applied to TEMRA cells. Germline V gene sequence: CDR1 DFQATT, CDR2 SNEGSKA (reference sequence). The CDR3 totals 13 residues.

Sequenced sample: CD4+ T cells from PBMCs. This receptor was identified in a human donor in good health. The chain has TRBV20-1 and TRBJ1-1; D ambiguous. DNA of the CDR3: TGCAGCGGTACAGACGGGCGAAACACTGAAGCTTTCTTT. Translated: CSGTDGRNTEAFF.